This TCR beta chain was found in a study of T-cell memory formation after mild COVID-19. Study-level results: Researchers could not confirm that second-wave clones peaking on day 37 targeted SARS-CoV-2. Within pre-infection memory, some responding clones were found, suggesting cross-reactive memory joined.

The 5'RACE method, run with constant-segment primers, produced TCR alpha and TCR beta cDNA libraries (carrying sample barcodes and UMIs). TCRdb fed the 5' RACE reads into MiXCR, producing one record per CDR3 protein. The sample holds about 560,000 distinct CDR3 sequences, 20% to 25% seen once. Turning to this clonotype: Its antigen is still unknown.

Germline values: CDR1 MNHEY, CDR2 SVGAGI. This CDR3 comprises 16 residues. The J segment lost 0 bases and the V segment lost 0 bases, leaving 4 bases of the junction unmatched. The clonotype originates from an adult woman who had mild COVID-19 (a few samples of this study predate the infection). Cell type and time point are not known. The chain is built from TRBV6-5 and TRBJ1-1, with TRBD1 matching over 7 bases. Sequenced input: PBMCs or a T cell subset sorted from them (not recorded which). The CDR3 region has the DNA TGTGCCAGCAGTTACTCGACAGGGACCCTGAACACTGAAGCTTTCTTT. It specifies CASSYSTGTLNTEAFF.